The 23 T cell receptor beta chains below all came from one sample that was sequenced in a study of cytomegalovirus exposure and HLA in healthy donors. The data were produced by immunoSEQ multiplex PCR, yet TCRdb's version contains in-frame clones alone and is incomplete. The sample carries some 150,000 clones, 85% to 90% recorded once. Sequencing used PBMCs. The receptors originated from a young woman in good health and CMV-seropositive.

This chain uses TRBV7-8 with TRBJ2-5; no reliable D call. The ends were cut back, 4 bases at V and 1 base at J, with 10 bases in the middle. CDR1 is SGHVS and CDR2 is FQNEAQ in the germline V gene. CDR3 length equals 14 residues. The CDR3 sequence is CASSYFASQETQYF. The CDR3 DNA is TGTGCCAGCAGCTACTTTGCGTCCCAAGAGACCCAGTACTTC.

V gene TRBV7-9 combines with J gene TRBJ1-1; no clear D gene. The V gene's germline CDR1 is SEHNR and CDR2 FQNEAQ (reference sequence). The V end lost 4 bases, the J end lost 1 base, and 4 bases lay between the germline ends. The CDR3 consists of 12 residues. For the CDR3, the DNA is TGTGCCAGCAGCTCGCGGAACACTGAAGCTTTCTTT. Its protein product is CASSSRNTEAFF. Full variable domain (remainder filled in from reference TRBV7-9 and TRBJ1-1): DTGVSQNPRHKITKRGQNVTFRCDPISEHNRLYWYRQTLGQGPEFLTYFQNEAQLEKSRLLSDRFSAERPKGSFSTLEIQRTEQGDSAMYLCASSSRNTEAFFGQGTRLTVV.

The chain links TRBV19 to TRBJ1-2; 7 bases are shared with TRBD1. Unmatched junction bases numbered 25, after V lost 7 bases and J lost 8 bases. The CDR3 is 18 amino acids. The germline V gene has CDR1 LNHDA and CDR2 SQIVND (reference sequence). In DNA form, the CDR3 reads TGTGCCAGTACCTCTAATGGGGCGACAGGGACGTGGATTATGGGCTACACCTTC. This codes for CASTSNGATGTWIMGYTF. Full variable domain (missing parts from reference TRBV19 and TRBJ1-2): DGGITQSPKYLFRKEGQNVTLSCEQNLNHDAMYWYRQDPGQGLRLIYYSQIVNDFQKGDIAEGYSVSREKKESFPLTVTSAQKNPTAFYLCASTSNGATGTWIMGYTFGSGTRLTVV.

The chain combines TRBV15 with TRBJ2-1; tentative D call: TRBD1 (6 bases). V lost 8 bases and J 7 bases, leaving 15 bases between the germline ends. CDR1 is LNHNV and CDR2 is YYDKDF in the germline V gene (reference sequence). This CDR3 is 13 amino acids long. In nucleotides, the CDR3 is TGTGCCACCGAACAGGGTAAAAAGAATGAGCAGTTCTTC. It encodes CATEQGKKNEQFF.

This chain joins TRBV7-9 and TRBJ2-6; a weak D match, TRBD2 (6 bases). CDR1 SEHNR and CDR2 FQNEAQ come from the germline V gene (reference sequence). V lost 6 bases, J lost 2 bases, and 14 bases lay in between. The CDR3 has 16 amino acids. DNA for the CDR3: TGTGCCAGCAGATCCACCGGGACTCCTGGGGCCAACGTCCTGACTTTC. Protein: CASRSTGTPGANVLTF.

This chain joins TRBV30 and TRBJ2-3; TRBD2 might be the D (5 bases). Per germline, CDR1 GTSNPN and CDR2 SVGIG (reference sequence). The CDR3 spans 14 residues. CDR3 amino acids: CAATRTPSTDTQYF. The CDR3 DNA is TGTGCTGCGACCAGGACTCCTAGCACAGATACGCAGTATTTT.

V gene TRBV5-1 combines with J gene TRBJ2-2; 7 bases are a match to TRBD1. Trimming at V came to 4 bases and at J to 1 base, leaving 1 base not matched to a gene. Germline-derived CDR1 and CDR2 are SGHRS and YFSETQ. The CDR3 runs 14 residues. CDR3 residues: CASSRTGNTGELFF. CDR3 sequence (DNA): TGCGCCAGCAGCCGGACAGGGAACACCGGGGAGCTGTTTTTT.

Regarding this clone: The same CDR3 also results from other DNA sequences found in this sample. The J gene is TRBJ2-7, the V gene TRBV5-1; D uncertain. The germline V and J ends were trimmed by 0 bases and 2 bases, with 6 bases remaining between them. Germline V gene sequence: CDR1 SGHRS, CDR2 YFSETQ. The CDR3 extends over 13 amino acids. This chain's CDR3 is CASSLAGTYEQYF. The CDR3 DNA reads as TGCGCCAGCAGCTTGGCGGGTACCTACGAGCAGTACTTC. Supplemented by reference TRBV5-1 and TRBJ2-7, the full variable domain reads KAGVTQTPRYLIKTRGQQVTLSCSPISGHRSVSWYQQTPGQGLQFLFEYFSETQRNKGNFPGRFSGRQFSNSRSEMNVSTLELGDSALYLCASSLAGTYEQYFGPGTRLTVT.

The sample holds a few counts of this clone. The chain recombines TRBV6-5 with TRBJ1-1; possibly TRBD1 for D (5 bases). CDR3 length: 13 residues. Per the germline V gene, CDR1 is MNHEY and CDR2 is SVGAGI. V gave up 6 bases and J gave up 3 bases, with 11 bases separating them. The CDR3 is CASRKGWDTEAFF. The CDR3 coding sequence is TGTGCCAGCAGAAAGGGGTGGGACACTGAAGCTTTCTTT.

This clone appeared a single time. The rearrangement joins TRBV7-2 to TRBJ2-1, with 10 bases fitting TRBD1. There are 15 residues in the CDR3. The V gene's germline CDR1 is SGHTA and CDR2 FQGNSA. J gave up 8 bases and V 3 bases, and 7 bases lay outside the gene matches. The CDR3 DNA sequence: TGTGCCAGCAGCTTGGGGGACAGGGGTATTGATGAGCAGTTCTTC. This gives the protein CASSLGDRGIDEQFF.

The CDR3 loop is CATSREDTIYF. CDR3 coding DNA: TGTGCCACCTCCAGGGAGGACACCATATATTTT. The genes are TRBV28 and TRBJ1-3, with D perhaps matching TRBD1 (5 bases). With 10 bases removed from V and 8 bases from J, the gap between germline ends came to 12 bases. The CDR3 runs to 11 residues. Germline V CDR1 and CDR2: MDHEN, SYDVKM.

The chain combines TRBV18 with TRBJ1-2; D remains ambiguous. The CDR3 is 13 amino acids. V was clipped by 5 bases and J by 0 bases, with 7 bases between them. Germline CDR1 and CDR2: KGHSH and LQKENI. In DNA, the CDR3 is TGTGCCAGCTCAGAGGCGACTAACTATGGCTACACCTTC. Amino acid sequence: CASSEATNYGYTF. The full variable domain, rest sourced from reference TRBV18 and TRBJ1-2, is NAGVMQNPRHLVRRRGQEARLRCSPMKGHSHVYWYRQLPEEGLKFMVYLQKENIIDESGMPKERFSAEFPKEGPSILRIQQVVRGDSAAYFCASSEATNYGYTFGSGTRLTVV.

Here the CDR3 DNA reads TGTGCCAGCAGTTTACAGGGGAATCAGCCCCAGCATTTT. This encodes CASSLQGNQPQHF. The J gene is TRBJ1-5, the V gene TRBV27; possibly TRBD1 for D (6 bases). CDR1 and CDR2 (germline): MNHEY, SMNVEV (reference sequence). Trimming removed 2 bases from V and 4 bases from J, with 6 bases in between. The CDR3 contains 13 residues.

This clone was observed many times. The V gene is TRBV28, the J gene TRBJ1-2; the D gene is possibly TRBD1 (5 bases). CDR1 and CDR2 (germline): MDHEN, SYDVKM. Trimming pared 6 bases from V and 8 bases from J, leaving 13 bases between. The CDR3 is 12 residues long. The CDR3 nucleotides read TGTGCCAGCAGCACGGGGGAGGACGGCTACACCTTC. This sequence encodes CASSTGEDGYTF.

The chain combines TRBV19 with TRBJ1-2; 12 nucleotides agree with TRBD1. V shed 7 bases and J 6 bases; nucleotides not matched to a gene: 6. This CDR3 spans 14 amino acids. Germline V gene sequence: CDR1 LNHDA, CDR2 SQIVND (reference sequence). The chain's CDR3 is CASTGDRGLNGYTF. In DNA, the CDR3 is TGTGCCAGTACTGGGGACAGGGGGCTGAATGGCTACACCTTC.

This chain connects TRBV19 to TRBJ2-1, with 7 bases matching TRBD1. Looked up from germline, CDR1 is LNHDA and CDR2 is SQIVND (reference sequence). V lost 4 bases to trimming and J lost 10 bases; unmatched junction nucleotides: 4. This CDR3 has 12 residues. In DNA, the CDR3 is TGTGCCAGTAGTACCCGGACAGGCGAGCAGTTCTTC. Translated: CASSTRTGEQFF. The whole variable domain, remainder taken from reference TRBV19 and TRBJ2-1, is DGGITQSPKYLFRKEGQNVTLSCEQNLNHDAMYWYRQDPGQGLRLIYYSQIVNDFQKGDIAEGYSVSREKKESFPLTVTSAQKNPTAFYLCASSTRTGEQFFGPGTRLTVL.

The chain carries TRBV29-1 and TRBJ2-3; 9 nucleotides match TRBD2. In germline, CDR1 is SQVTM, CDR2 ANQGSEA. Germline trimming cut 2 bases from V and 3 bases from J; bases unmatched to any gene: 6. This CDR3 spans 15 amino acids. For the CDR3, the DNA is TGCAGCGTTGAACCGCGGGGGGGGAGGACAGATACGCAGTATTTT. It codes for CSVEPRGGRTDTQYF.

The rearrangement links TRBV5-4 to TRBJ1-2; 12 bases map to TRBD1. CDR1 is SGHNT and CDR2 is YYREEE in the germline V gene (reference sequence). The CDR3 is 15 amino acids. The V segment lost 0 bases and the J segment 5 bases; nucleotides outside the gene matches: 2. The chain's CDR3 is CASSLVGQGAYGYTF. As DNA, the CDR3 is TGTGCCAGCAGCTTGGTGGGACAGGGGGCTTATGGCTACACCTTC.

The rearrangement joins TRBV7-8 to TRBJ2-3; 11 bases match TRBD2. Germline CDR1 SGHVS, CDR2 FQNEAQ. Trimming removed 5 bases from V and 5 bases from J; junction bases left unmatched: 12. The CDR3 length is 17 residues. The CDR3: CASSPTLAGGRVDTQYF. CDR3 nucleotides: TGTGCCAGCAGCCCAACGCTAGCGGGGGGCCGGGTAGATACGCAGTATTTT.

The CDR3 bases are TGCGCCAGCAATCCGAGGAGCCCCCGGGAGACCCAGTACTTC. Its protein product is CASNPRSPRETQYF. The chain is built from TRBV5-1 and TRBJ2-5; D gene uncertain. Trimming took off 6 bases at V and 5 bases at J, with 17 bases between the two ends. CDR1 and CDR2 (germline): SGHRS, YFSETQ. The CDR3 is 14 residues long. Complete variable domain (other parts from reference TRBV5-1 and TRBJ2-5): KAGVTQTPRYLIKTRGQQVTLSCSPISGHRSVSWYQQTPGQGLQFLFEYFSETQRNKGNFPGRFSGRQFSNSRSEMNVSTLELGDSALYLCASNPRSPRETQYFGPGTRLLVL.

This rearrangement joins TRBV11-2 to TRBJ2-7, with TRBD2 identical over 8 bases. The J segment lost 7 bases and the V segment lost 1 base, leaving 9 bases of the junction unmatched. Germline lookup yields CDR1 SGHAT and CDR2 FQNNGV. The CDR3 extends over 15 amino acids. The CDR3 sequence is CASSLGTSWLGEQYF. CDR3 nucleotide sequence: TGTGCCAGCAGCTTAGGGACTAGCTGGCTCGGGGAGCAGTACTTC.

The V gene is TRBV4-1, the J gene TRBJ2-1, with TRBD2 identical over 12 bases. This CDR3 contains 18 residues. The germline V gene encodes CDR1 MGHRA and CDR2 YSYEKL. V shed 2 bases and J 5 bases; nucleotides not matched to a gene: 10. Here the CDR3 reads CASSQKSQLAGGDNEQFF. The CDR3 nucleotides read TGCGCCAGCAGCCAAAAATCCCAGCTAGCGGGAGGGGACAATGAGCAGTTCTTC.

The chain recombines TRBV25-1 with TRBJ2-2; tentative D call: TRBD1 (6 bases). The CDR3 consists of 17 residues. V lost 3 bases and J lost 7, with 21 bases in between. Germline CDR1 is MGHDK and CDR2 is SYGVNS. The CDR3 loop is CASSEVGRGHLVGELFF. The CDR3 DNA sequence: TGTGCCAGCAGTGAGGTGGGCAGGGGCCATCTGGTCGGGGAGCTGTTTTTT.